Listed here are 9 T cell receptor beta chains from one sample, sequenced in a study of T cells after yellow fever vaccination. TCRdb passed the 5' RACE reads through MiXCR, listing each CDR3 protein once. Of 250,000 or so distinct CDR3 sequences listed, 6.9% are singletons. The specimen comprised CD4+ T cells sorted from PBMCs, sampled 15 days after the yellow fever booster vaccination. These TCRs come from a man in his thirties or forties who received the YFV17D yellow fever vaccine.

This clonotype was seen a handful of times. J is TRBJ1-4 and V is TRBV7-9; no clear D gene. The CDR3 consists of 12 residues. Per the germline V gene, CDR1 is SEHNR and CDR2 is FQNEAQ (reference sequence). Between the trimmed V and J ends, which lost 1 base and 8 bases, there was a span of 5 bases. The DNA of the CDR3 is TGTGCCAGCAGCTTAGTGGGAGAAAAACTGTTTTTT. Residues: CASSLVGEKLFF.

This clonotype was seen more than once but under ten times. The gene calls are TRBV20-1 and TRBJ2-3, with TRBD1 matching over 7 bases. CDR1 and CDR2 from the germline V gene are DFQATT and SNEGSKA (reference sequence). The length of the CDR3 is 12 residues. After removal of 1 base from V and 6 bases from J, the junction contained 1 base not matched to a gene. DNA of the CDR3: TGCAGTGCTAGAGTAGGGGGCGATACGCAGTATTTT. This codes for CSARVGGDTQYF.

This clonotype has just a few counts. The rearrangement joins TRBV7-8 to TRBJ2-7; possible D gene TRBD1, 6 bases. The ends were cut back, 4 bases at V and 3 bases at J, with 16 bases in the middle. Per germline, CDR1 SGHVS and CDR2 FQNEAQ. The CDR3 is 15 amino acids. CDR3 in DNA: TGTGCCAGCAGCTCTACAGGGAGAGGGCGCTACGAGCAGTACTTC. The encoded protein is CASSSTGRGRYEQYF. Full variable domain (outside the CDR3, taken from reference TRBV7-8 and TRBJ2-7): GAGVSQSPRYKVAKRGQDVALRCDPISGHVSLFWYQQALGQGPEFLTYFQNEAQLDKSGLPSDRFFAERPEGSVSTLKIQRTQQEDSAVYLCASSSTGRGRYEQYFGPGTRLTVT.

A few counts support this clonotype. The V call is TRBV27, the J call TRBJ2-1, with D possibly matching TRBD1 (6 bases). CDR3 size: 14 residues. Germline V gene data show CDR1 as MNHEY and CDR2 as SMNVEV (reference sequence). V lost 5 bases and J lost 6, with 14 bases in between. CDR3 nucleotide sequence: TGTGCCAGCAGTCCACACCAGGGGAGCAATGAGCAGTTCTTC. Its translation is CASSPHQGSNEQFF.

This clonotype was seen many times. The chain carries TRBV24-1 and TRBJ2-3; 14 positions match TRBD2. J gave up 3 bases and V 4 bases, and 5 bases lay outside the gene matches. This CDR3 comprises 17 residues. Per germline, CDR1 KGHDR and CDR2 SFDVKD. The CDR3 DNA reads TGTGCCACCAGTGACCGGGGACTAGCGGGAGTGACAGATACGCAGTATTTT. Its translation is CATSDRGLAGVTDTQYF.

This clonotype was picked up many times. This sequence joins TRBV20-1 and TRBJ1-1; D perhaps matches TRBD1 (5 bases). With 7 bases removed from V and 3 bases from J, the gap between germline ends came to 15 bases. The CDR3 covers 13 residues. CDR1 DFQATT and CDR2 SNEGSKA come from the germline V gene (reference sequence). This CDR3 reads CSVPPGVDTEAFF. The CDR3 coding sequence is TGCAGTGTTCCCCCGGGGGTTGACACTGAAGCTTTCTTT.

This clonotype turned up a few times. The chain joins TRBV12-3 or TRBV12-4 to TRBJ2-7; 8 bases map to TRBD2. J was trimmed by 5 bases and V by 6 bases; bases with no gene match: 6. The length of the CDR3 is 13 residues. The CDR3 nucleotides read TGTGCCAGCAGCACGGGAGGGCGGCACGAGCAGTACTTC. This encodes CASSTGGRHEQYF.

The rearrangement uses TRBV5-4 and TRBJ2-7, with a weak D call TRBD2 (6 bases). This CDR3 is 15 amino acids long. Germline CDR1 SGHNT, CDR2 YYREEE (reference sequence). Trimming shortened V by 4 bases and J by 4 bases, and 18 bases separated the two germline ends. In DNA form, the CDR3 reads TGTGCCAGCAGCGCCCGGGGCGGGAACCTATACGAGCAGTACTTC. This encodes CASSARGGNLYEQYF.

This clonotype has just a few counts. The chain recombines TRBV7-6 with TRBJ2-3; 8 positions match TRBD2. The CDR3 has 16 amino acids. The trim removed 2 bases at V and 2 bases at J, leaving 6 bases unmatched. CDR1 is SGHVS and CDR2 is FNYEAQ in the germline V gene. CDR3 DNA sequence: TGTGCCAGCAGCTTAATCGGGACTAGTCCCACAGATACGCAGTATTTT. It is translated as CASSLIGTSPTDTQYF.